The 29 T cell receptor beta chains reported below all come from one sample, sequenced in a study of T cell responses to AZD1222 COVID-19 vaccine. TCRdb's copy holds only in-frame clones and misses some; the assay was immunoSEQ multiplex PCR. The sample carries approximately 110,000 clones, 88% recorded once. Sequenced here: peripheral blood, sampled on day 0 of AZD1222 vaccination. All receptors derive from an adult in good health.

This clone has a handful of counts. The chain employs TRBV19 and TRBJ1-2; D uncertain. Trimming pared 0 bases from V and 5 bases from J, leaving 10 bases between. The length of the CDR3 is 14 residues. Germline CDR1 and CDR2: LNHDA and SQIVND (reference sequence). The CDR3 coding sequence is TGTGCCAGTAGTATAGATCTAACCGAGTATGGCTACACCTTC. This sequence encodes CASSIDLTEYGYTF.

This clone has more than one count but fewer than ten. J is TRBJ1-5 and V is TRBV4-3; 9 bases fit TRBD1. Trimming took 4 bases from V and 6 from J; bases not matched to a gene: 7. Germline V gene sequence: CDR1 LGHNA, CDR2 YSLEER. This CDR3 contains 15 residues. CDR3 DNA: TGCGCCAGCAGCCGGGACAGGGTCTCTACTCAGCCCCAGCATTTT. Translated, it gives CASSRDRVSTQPQHF.

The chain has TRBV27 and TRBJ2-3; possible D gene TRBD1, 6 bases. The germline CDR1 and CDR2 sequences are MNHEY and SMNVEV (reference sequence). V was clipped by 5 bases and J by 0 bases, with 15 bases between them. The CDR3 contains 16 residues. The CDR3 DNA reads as TGTGCCAGCAGTCCATACAGGGCCAGGAGCACAGATACGCAGTATTTT. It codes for CASSPYRARSTDTQYF.

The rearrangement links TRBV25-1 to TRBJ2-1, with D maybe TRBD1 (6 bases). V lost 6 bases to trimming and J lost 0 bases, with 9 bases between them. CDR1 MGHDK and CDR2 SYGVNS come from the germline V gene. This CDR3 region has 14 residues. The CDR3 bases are TGTGCCAGCAGAACAGGGAGCTCCTACAATGAGCAGTTCTTC. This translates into CASRTGSSYNEQFF.

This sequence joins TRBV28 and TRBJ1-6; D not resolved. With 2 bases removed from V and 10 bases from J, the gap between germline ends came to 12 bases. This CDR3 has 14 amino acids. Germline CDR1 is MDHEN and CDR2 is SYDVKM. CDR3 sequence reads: CASSLRDGTSPLHF. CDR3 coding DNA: TGTGCCAGCAGTTTACGTGACGGAACATCACCCCTCCACTTT.

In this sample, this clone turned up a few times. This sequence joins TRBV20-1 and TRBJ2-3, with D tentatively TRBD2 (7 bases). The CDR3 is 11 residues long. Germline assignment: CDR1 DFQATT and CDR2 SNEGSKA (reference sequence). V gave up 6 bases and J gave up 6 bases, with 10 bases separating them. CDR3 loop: CSAGGRDTQYF. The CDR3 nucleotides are TGCAGTGCGGGGGGGCGGGATACGCAGTATTTT.

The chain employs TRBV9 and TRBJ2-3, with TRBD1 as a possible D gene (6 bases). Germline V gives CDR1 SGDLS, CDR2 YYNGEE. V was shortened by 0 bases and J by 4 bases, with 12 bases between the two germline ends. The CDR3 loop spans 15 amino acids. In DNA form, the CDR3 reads TGTGCCAGCAGCGTAGGGGGACACGGGTCAGATACGCAGTATTTT. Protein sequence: CASSVGGHGSDTQYF.

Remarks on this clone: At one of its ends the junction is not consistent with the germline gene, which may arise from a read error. The chain's CDR3 is CASSQTETNEQFF. The CDR3 bases are TGTGCTAGCAGCCAGACAGAGACTAATGAGCAGTTCTTC. The V and J genes are TRBV6-2 or TRBV6-3 and TRBJ2-1, with D possibly being TRBD1 (5 bases). Per the germline V gene, CDR1 is MNHEY and CDR2 is SVGEGT. The CDR3 loop spans 13 amino acids.

The CDR3 DNA sequence: TGTGCCAGCAGCTTAGCGACGGGGGTCGGGGCCAACGTCCTGACTTTC. It translates to CASSLATGVGANVLTF. The chain links TRBV7-9 to TRBJ2-6, with D possibly TRBD2 on 6 matching bases. Between the trimmed V and J ends, which lost 0 bases and 4 bases, there was a span of 10 bases. The germline gives CDR1 SEHNR, CDR2 FQNEAQ (reference sequence). The CDR3 consists of 16 residues.

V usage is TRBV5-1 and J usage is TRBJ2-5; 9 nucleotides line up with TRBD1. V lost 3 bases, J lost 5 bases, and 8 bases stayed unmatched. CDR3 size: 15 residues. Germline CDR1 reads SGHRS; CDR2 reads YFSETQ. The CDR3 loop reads CASSSGQGIKETQYF. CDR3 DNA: TGCGCCAGCAGCTCCGGACAGGGGATTAAGGAGACCCAGTACTTC.

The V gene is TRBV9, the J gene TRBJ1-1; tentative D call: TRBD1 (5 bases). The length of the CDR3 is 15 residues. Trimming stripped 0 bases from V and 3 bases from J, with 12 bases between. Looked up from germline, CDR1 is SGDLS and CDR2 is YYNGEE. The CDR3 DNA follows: TGTGCCAGCAGCGTAGGGAGGGGCCTTCACACTGAAGCTTTCTTT. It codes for CASSVGRGLHTEAFF.

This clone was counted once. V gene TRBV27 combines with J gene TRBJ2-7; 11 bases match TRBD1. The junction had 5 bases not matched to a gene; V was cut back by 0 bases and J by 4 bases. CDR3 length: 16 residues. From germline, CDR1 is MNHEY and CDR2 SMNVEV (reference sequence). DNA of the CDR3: TGTGCCAGCAGTTTATCGGGGGACAGGGGGAATTACGAGCAGTACTTC. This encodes CASSLSGDRGNYEQYF.

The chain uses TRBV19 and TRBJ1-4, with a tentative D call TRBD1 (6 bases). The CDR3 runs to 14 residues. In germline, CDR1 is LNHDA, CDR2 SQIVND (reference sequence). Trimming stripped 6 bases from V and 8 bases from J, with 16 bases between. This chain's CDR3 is CASSFRTDQEKLFF. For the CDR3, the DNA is TGTGCCAGTAGCTTTCGGACAGACCAGGAAAAACTGTTTTTT.

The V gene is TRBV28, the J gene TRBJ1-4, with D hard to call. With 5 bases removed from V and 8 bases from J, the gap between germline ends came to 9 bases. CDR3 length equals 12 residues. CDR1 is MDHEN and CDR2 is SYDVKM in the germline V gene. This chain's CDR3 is CASSDHTEKLFF. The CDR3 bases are TGTGCCAGCAGTGACCACACAGAAAAACTGTTTTTT.

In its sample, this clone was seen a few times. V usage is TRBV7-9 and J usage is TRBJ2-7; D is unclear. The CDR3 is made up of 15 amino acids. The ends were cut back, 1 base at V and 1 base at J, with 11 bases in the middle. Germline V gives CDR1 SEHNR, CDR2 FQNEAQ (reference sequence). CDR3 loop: CASSLESGFSYEQYF. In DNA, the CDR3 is TGTGCCAGCAGCTTAGAATCCGGTTTTTCCTACGAGCAGTACTTC.

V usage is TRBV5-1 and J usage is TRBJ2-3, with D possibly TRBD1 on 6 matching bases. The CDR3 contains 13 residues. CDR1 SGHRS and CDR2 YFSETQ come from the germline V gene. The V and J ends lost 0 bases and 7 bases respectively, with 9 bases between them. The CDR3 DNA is TGCGCCAGCAGCTTGGAACAGGGAAATACGCAGTATTTT. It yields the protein CASSLEQGNTQYF. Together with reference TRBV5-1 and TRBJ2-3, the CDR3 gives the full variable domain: KAGVTQTPRYLIKTRGQQVTLSCSPISGHRSVSWYQQTPGQGLQFLFEYFSETQRNKGNFPGRFSGRQFSNSRSEMNVSTLELGDSALYLCASSLEQGNTQYFGPGTRLTVL.

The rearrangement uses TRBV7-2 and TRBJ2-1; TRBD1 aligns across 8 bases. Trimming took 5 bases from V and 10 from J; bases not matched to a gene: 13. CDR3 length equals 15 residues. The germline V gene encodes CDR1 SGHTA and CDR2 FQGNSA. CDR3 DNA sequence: TGTGCCAGCAGCCCGATAAGAGACAGGGGACAGGAGCAGTTCTTC. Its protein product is CASSPIRDRGQEQFF. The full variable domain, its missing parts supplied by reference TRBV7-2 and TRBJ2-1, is GAGVSQSPSNKVTEKGKDVELRCDPISGHTALYWYRQSLGQGLEFLIYFQGNSAPDKSGLPSDRFSAERTGGSVSTLTIQRTQQEDSAVYLCASSPIRDRGQEQFFGPGTRLTVL.

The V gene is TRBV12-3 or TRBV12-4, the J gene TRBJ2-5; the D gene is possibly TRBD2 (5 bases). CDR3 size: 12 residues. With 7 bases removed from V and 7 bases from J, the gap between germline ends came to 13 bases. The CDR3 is CASTLARGTQYF. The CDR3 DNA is TGTGCCAGCACCCTAGCCCGTGGGACCCAGTACTTC.

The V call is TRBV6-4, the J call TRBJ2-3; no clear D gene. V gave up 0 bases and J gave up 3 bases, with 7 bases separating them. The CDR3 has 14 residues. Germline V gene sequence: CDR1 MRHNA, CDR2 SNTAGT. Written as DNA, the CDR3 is TGTGCCAGCAGTGACTCTTCCGAGACAGATACGCAGTATTTT. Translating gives CASSDSSETDTQYF.

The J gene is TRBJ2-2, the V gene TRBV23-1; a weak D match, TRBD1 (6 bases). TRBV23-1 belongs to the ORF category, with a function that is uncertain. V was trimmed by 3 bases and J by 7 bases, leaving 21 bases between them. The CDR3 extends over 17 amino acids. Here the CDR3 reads CASSQVENRESHGELFF. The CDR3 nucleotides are TGCGCCAGCAGTCAGGTCGAAAACAGGGAATCGCACGGGGAGCTGTTTTTT.

CDR3 nucleotides: TGTGCCAGCAGCTTAGGACAGGGCTCGAACACTGAAGCTTTCTTT. Encoded protein: CASSLGQGSNTEAFF. The chain carries TRBV11-1 and TRBJ1-1, with 7 bases that match TRBD1. With 1 base clipped from V and 1 base from J, the junction kept 3 bases outside the gene matches. Germline CDR1 and CDR2: SGHAT and FQDESV (reference sequence). The CDR3 covers 15 residues. Combining the CDR3 with reference TRBV11-1 and TRBJ1-1 gives the whole variable domain EAEVAQSPRYKITEKSQAVAFWCDPISGHATLYWYRQILGQGPELLVQFQDESVVDDSQLPKDRFSAERLKGVDSTLKIQPAELGDSAMYLCASSLGQGSNTEAFFGQGTRLTVV.

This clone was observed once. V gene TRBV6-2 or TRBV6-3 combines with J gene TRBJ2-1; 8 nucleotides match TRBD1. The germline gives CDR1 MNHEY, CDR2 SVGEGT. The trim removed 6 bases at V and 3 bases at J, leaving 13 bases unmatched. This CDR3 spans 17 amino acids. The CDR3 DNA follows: TGTGCCAGCAGCATCCATACCGGGACAGGCTACTACAATGAGCAGTTCTTC. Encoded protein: CASSIHTGTGYYNEQFF.

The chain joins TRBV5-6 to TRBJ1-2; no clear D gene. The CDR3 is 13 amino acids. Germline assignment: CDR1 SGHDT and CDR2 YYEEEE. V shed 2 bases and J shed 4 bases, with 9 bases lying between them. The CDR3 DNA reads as TGTGCCAGCAGCTTTTCGTCATCCTATGGCTACACCTTC. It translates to CASSFSSSYGYTF. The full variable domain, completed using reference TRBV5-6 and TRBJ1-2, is DAGVTQSPTHLIKTRGQQVTLRCSPKSGHDTVSWYQQALGQGPQFIFQYYEEEERQRGNFPDRFSGHQFPNYSSELNVNALLLGDSALYLCASSFSSSYGYTFGSGTRLTVV.

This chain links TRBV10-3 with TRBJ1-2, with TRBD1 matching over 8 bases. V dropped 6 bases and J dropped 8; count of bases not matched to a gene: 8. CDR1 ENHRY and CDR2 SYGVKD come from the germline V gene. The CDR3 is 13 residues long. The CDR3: CAISQDRVSGYTF. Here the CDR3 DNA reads TGTGCCATCAGCCAGGACAGGGTGTCCGGCTACACCTTC.

The CDR3 region has the DNA TGCGCCAGCAGCCCAACCTTCGACACTGAAGCTTTCTTT. Its protein product is CASSPTFDTEAFF. The chain carries TRBV4-3 and TRBJ1-1; D gene ambiguous. Germline V CDR1 and CDR2: LGHNA, YSLEER. CDR3 length equals 13 residues. V was clipped by 4 bases and J by 3 bases, with 9 bases between them.

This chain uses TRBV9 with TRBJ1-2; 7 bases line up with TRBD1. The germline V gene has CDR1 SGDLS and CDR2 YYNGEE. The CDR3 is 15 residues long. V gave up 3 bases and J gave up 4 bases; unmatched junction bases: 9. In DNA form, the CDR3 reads TGTGCCAGCAGCGCCCAGGGGGGGCTGGCCTATGGCTACACCTTC. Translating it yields CASSAQGGLAYGYTF.

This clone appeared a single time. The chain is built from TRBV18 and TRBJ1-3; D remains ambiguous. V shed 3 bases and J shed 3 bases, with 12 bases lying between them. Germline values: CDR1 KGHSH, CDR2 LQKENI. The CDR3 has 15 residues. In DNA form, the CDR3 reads TGTGCCAGCTCACCGATTGACACAATTGGAAACACCATATATTTT. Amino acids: CASSPIDTIGNTIYF.

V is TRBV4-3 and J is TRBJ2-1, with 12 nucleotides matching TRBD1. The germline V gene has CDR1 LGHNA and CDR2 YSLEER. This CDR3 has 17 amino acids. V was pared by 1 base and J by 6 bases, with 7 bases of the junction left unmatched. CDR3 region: CASSQVLGTGGFNEQFF. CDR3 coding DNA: TGCGCCAGCAGCCAAGTTTTGGGGACAGGGGGCTTCAATGAGCAGTTCTTC.

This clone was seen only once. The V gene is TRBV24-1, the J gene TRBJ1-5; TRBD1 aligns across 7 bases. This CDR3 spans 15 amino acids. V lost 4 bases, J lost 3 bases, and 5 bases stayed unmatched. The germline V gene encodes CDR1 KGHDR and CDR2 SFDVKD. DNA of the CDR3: TGTGCCACCAGTGACCCTACAGGGGTCAATCAGCCCCAGCATTTT. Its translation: CATSDPTGVNQPQHF.